These T cell receptor beta chains were read from a single sample in a study of shared clonotypes between healthy human individuals. The method was immunoSEQ multiplex PCR; TCRdb's version includes in-frame clones alone and lacks a portion of them. The sample has 950,000 to 1,300,000 clones, about 70% seen once. The sample was memory CD4+ T cells sorted from blood. The receptor set was obtained from a man younger than 35 in good health. Both conserved end residues are part of each CDR3. Fields, in order: J gene, D gene, clone size, V gene, CDR3 DNA, CDR3 protein. A D gene is named only where the DNA matches it firmly. Clone size is stated in some rows and not others, as once, few, many or a class when expanded.

J: TRBJ1-3
D: -
size: -
V: TRBV2
DNA: TGTGCCAGCAGATCGGGGACCTCTGGAAACACCATATATTTT
CDR3: CASRSGTSGNTIYF

J: TRBJ2-1
D: -
size: -
V: TRBV30
DNA: TGTGCCTGGAGTGGGGAATCGGAGCAGTTCTTC
CDR3: CAWSGESEQFF

J: TRBJ2-1
D: -
size: -
V: TRBV7-2
DNA: TGTGCCAGCAGCTTAAGGCGGGACCCGAATGAGCAGTTCTTC
CDR3: CASSLRRDPNEQFF

J: TRBJ1-2
D: -
size: -
V: TRBV6-6
DNA: TGTGCCAGCAGGGGGGACCCAGGCGGGTATGGCTACACCTTC
CDR3: CASRGDPGGYGYTF

J: TRBJ2-5
D: -
size: few
V: TRBV10-3
DNA: TGTGCCATCAGTCCTGACAGGACAGAGACCCAGTACTTC
CDR3: CAISPDRTETQYF

J: TRBJ2-1
D: TRBD2
size: -
V: TRBV4-3
DNA: TGCGCCAGCAGCCATGCAGGACTAGCGGGAGTTCGGTTCTTC
CDR3: CASSHAGLAGVRFF

J: TRBJ2-7
D: TRBD1
size: -
V: TRBV5-1
DNA: TGCGCCAGCAGCCGAACCGGGACAGGGGGCTCCTACGAGCAGTACTTC
CDR3: CASSRTGTGGSYEQYF

J: TRBJ2-3
D: TRBD2
size: -
V: TRBV5-4
DNA: TGTGCCAGCACCGAGCGGGGGGGCACAGATACGCAGTATTTT
CDR3: CASTERGGTDTQYF

J: TRBJ2-3
D: TRBD2
size: -
V: TRBV7-3
DNA: TGTGCCAGCAGCTCTACGACTAGCGGGGGGTTAGATACGCAGTATTTT
CDR3: CASSSTTSGGLDTQYF

J: TRBJ2-1
D: TRBD2
size: -
V: TRBV7-3
DNA: TGTGCCAGCAGCTTCCAAGCGGGGGATATGGGTGAGCAGTTCTTC
CDR3: CASSFQAGDMGEQFF

J: TRBJ1-1
D: -
size: few
V: TRBV18
DNA: TGTGCCAGCTCCAACCACCAGGACACTGAAGCTTTCTTT
CDR3: CASSNHQDTEAFF

J: TRBJ1-4
D: -
size: -
V: TRBV28
DNA: TGTGCCAGCAGTGGACACGGAAAACTGTTTTTT
CDR3: CASSGHGKLFF